This T cell receptor beta chain appears in the sequencing data of a study of breast tumors, draining lymph nodes, adjacent tissues. Breast cancer patients provided tissue from their axillary draining lymph nodes. TCRdb fed the multiplex PCR reads into MiXCR, producing one record per CDR3 protein. The sample carries about 230,000 distinct CDR3 sequences, roughly 32% recorded once. General study points: Tumor TCR diversity was below lymph nodes but above nontumor tissue. Luminal-like breast cancer showed significantly higher tumor–nontumor repertoire similarity than basal-like.

Germline assignment: CDR1 MDHEN and CDR2 SYDVKM. This CDR3 spans 16 amino acids. The V gene end was trimmed by 3 bases and the J gene end by 7 bases; junction bases not matched to a gene: 12. This clonotype was counted between two and nine times. Its antigen is as yet unknown. The sample comprised axillary lymph node tissue. The J gene is TRBJ2-1, the V gene TRBV28, with 7 nucleotides matching TRBD1. The receptor was isolated from a female donor with breast cancer. Some clones in this sample may be carry-over from other donors' samples. The CDR3 region is CASSLTGPGVLNEQFF. CDR3 nucleotides: TGTGCCAGCAGTTTGACAGGGCCTGGGGTTTTAAATGAGCAGTTCTTC.